The 18 T cell receptor beta chains listed next were all sequenced from one sample in a study of blood T cell repertoires in COVID-19. Clones were read by immunoSEQ multiplex PCR, and TCRdb kept only the in-frame ones, dropping some. The table lists around 94,000 clones, approximately 84% of them singletons. Sequencing input: peripheral blood. These receptor sequences come from a human donor in a cohort sampled during active COVID-19.

This clone was observed a single time. V and J are TRBV18 and TRBJ1-4; 7 bases are a match to TRBD1. The CDR3 length is 14 residues. The germline CDR1 and CDR2 sequences are KGHSH and LQKENI. With V trimmed by 5 bases and J by 8 bases, 8 bases remained unmatched. CDR3 DNA sequence: TGTGCCAGCTCAACCCGACAGGGCGACGAAAAACTGTTTTTT. Amino acid sequence: CASSTRQGDEKLFF.

The CDR3 spells CASSPLAGPQETQYF. The CDR3 nucleotides are TGTGCCAGCAGCCCACTAGCGGGGCCTCAAGAGACCCAGTACTTC. The chain links TRBV5-5 to TRBJ2-5; the match to TRBD2 covers 10 bases. Germline CDR1 SGHKS, CDR2 YYEKEE (reference sequence). The CDR3 has 15 amino acids. V trimming: 4 bases; J trimming: 2 bases; junction bases outside the gene matches: 5. Full variable domain (outside the CDR3, taken from reference TRBV5-5 and TRBJ2-5): DAGVTQSPTHLIKTRGQQVTLRCSPISGHKSVSWYQQVLGQGPQFIFQYYEKEERGRGNFPDRFSARQFPNYSSELNVNALLLGDSALYLCASSPLAGPQETQYFGPGTRLLVL.

The chain carries TRBV2 and TRBJ2-3; tentative D call: TRBD1 (7 bases). CDR1 and CDR2 (germline): SNHLY, FYNNEI. This CDR3 is built from 14 residues. The V end was cut by 3 bases, the J end by 5 bases, with 12 bases between. The CDR3 loop reads CASSEEGAEDTQYF. The CDR3 bases are TGTGCCAGCAGTGAGGAGGGGGCAGAAGATACGCAGTATTTT. Variable domain in full (rest from reference TRBV2 and TRBJ2-3): EPEVTQTPSHQVTQMGQEVILRCVPISNHLYFYWYRQILGQKVEFLVSFYNNEISEKSEIFDDQFSVERPDGSNFTLKIRSTKLEDSAMYFCASSEEGAEDTQYFGPGTRLTVL.

V is TRBV6-5 and J is TRBJ1-1; 7 bases match TRBD1. J gave up 4 bases and V 7 bases, and 6 bases lay outside the gene matches. Germline CDR1 and CDR2: MNHEY and SVGAGI. The CDR3 is 13 residues long. Here the CDR3 reads CASNKQGSTEAFF. CDR3 nucleotides: TGTGCCAGCAATAAACAGGGGAGCACTGAAGCTTTCTTT.

This sequence joins TRBV12-3 or TRBV12-4 and TRBJ1-3; D is uncertain. The CDR3 has 13 amino acids. The V gene lost 3 bases and the J gene lost 0 bases, with 3 bases spanning the gap. Here the CDR3 reads CASSFYSGNTIYF. The CDR3 coding sequence is TGTGCCAGCAGTTTTTACTCTGGAAACACCATATATTTT.

This clone was seen a few times. The chain couples TRBV27 to TRBJ2-2, with 10 bases that match TRBD1. Looked up from germline, CDR1 is MNHEY and CDR2 is SMNVEV (reference sequence). V lost 6 bases, J lost 3 bases, and 4 bases stayed unmatched. The CDR3 is made up of 15 amino acids. The CDR3 reads CASSDRGRYTGELFF. Here the CDR3 DNA reads TGTGCCAGCAGCGACAGGGGGCGATACACCGGGGAGCTGTTTTTT.

This chain links TRBV12-3 or TRBV12-4 with TRBJ2-1; D remains ambiguous. The V and J ends lost 1 base and 6 bases respectively, with 7 bases between them. CDR3 length: 13 amino acids. CDR3 bases: TGTGCCAGCAGTTTAGTAGGAGTCAATGAGCAGTTCTTC. Protein product: CASSLVGVNEQFF.

The chain carries TRBV24-1 and TRBJ2-3; 9 positions agree with TRBD1. The CDR3 sequence is 17 residues long. The germline gives CDR1 KGHDR, CDR2 SFDVKD. J lost 5 bases, V lost 3 bases, and 11 bases had no gene match. The DNA for the CDR3 is TGTGCCACCAGTGATCCGGCCCCGGGACAGGGATTAGATACGCAGTATTTT. It is translated as CATSDPAPGQGLDTQYF.

V usage is TRBV5-8 and J usage is TRBJ1-2; 7 bases agree with TRBD1. J gave up 4 bases and V 0 bases, and 12 bases lay outside the gene matches. This CDR3 is 17 amino acids long. Germline lookup yields CDR1 SGHTS and CDR2 YDEGEE. CDR3 sequence: CASSLVGTQGGRYGYTF. CDR3 in DNA: TGTGCCAGCAGCTTGGTCGGGACCCAGGGGGGCCGCTATGGCTACACCTTC.

The chain couples TRBV7-8 to TRBJ1-5; D may be TRBD1 (6 bases). V was pared by 1 base and J by 1 base, with 11 bases between. The CDR3 extends over 16 amino acids. Germline CDR1 is SGHVS and CDR2 is FQNEAQ. CDR3 DNA: TGTGCCAGCAGCTTAGGGTTGAGGGGGAGCAATCAGCCCCAGCATTTT. Protein: CASSLGLRGSNQPQHF. Full variable domain (outside the CDR3, taken from reference TRBV7-8 and TRBJ1-5): GAGVSQSPRYKVAKRGQDVALRCDPISGHVSLFWYQQALGQGPEFLTYFQNEAQLDKSGLPSDRFFAERPEGSVSTLKIQRTQQEDSAVYLCASSLGLRGSNQPQHFGDGTRLSIL.

This chain links TRBV28 with TRBJ2-7; 8 bases fit TRBD1. The V gene's germline CDR1 is MDHEN and CDR2 SYDVKM. Germline trimming cut 5 bases from V and 9 bases from J; bases unmatched to any gene: 15. CDR3 length: 15 residues. Here the CDR3 DNA reads TGTGCCAGCAGTCTAACCGGGACAGGTTGGAGGGGGCAGTACTTC. It translates to CASSLTGTGWRGQYF.

This rearrangement joins TRBV5-1 to TRBJ1-3; 7 nucleotides match TRBD1. With 5 bases clipped from V and 9 bases from J, the junction kept 14 bases outside the gene matches. CDR1 is SGHRS and CDR2 is YFSETQ in the germline V gene. The CDR3 totals 15 residues. The CDR3 protein is CASSWDSALWGTIYF. CDR3 nucleotides: TGCGCCAGCAGTTGGGACAGCGCGCTTTGGGGCACCATATATTTT. Full variable domain (outside the CDR3, taken from reference TRBV5-1 and TRBJ1-3): KAGVTQTPRYLIKTRGQQVTLSCSPISGHRSVSWYQQTPGQGLQFLFEYFSETQRNKGNFPGRFSGRQFSNSRSEMNVSTLELGDSALYLCASSWDSALWGTIYFGEGSWLTVV.

The chain uses TRBV6-2 or TRBV6-3 and TRBJ2-5; 8 nucleotides match TRBD2. The germline V gene encodes CDR1 MNHEY and CDR2 SVGEGT. This CDR3 spans 14 amino acids. J was trimmed by 7 bases and V by 5 bases; bases with no gene match: 9. CDR3 in DNA: TGTGCCAGCAGTCCCCCAGGCGGGGGGAGGACCCAGTACTTC. Protein product: CASSPPGGGRTQYF.

This chain links TRBV30 with TRBJ2-7, with 12 positions matching TRBD2. The V and J ends lost 1 base and 6 bases, in that order; junction bases with no gene match: 4. The germline gives CDR1 GTSNPN, CDR2 SVGIG (reference sequence). This CDR3 is built from 14 residues. CDR3 sequence reads: CAWSGRTSGAEQYF. CDR3 sequence (DNA): TGTGCCTGGAGTGGCCGGACTAGCGGGGCCGAGCAGTACTTC.

The chain uses TRBV28 and TRBJ2-5, with 8 positions matching TRBD1. There are 15 residues in the CDR3. The V gene end was trimmed by 7 bases and the J gene end by 1 base; junction bases not matched to a gene: 8. Germline-derived CDR1 and CDR2 are MDHEN and SYDVKM. The CDR3: CASINRGVGQETQYF. The CDR3 DNA follows: TGTGCCAGCATTAACAGGGGGGTTGGCCAAGAGACCCAGTACTTC.

The rearrangement uses TRBV18 and TRBJ1-5, with TRBD1 as a possible D gene (6 bases). This CDR3 is built from 13 residues. Germline assignment: CDR1 KGHSH and CDR2 LQKENI. V lost 3 bases to trimming and J lost 4 bases, with 7 bases between them. DNA of the CDR3: TGTGCCAGCTCACCTCAGGGGAATCAGCCCCAGCATTTT. This sequence encodes CASSPQGNQPQHF.

This clone was counted a single time. The chain couples TRBV25-1 to TRBJ2-7, with 8 nucleotides matching TRBD1. The CDR3 runs 14 residues. After removal of 2 bases from V and 2 bases from J, the junction contained 2 bases not matched to a gene. The V gene's germline CDR1 is MGHDK and CDR2 SYGVNS. DNA of the CDR3: TGTGCCAGCAGTGAAGGACAGGGCCCCTACGAGCAGTACTTC. This encodes CASSEGQGPYEQYF.

The gene calls are TRBV7-2 and TRBJ2-5, with 7 bases identical to TRBD1. The CDR3 is 15 amino acids. Trimming took 1 base from V and 1 from J; bases not matched to a gene: 3. The germline V gene has CDR1 SGHTA and CDR2 FQGNSA. The CDR3 DNA is TGTGCCAGCAGCTTAGGCGACAGGGTCCAAGAGACCCAGTACTTC. Its translation is CASSLGDRVQETQYF.